This TCR beta chain was observed in a study of blood T cell repertoires in COVID-19. Study-wide context: Samples representing acute and convalescent COVID-19 were sourced from the United States, Italy and Spain. PBMCs, B-cell-depleted T cells, or T cells were the source of the cDNA or gDNA that made up the material.

Germline CDR1 is SNHLY and CDR2 is FYNNEI. The CDR3 totals 13 residues. Trimming removed 5 bases at V and 2 bases at J, with 9 bases between. Using immunoSEQ multiplex PCR, the repertoire was profiled, and TCRdb retains in-frame clones only, with some absent. In the table there are roughly 72,000 clones, approximately 85% of which are singletons. Sequenced input: peripheral blood. This TCR came from a human donor in a cohort sampled during active COVID-19. J is TRBJ2-5 and V is TRBV2; TRBD2 is a possible D gene (5 bases). As DNA, the CDR3 is TGTGCCAGCAGTTACCCGGGGCAAGAGACCCAGTACTTC. Its protein is CASSYPGQETQYF.